A selection of T cell receptor beta chains follows, all from one sample in a study of shared clonotypes between healthy human individuals. Assay used: immunoSEQ multiplex PCR; TCRdb lists only in-frame clones, some missing. The data show under 550,000 clones, 90% to 97% seen once. The sample was naive CD4+ T cells sorted from blood. These TCRs come from a woman in her 30s in good health. CDR3s include the opening cysteine and the closing phenylalanine or tryptophan. D genes are given only for firm matches. The size field is filled for only some rows; it gives once, few, many or a size class.

j_gene	v_gene	d_gene	abundance	CDR3aa	CDR3nt
TRBJ2-7	TRBV9	.	once	CASSSWGFGEQYF	TGTGCCAGCAGCTCATGGGGTTTTGGCGAGCAGTACTTC
TRBJ2-2	TRBV4-1	TRBD2	.	CASSPLAGANTGELFF	TGCGCCAGCAGCCCATTAGCGGGGGCGAACACCGGGGAGCTGTTTTTT
TRBJ2-7	TRBV2	TRBD1	.	CASSPGTAYEQYF	TGTGCCAGCAGTCCCGGGACAGCCTACGAGCAGTACTTC
TRBJ2-7	TRBV28	TRBD2	once	CASSPPGRADYEQYF	TGTGCCAGCAGCCCCCCCGGGAGGGCCGACTACGAGCAGTACTTC
TRBJ2-1	TRBV6-5	TRBD2	.	CASSQGLLTYNEQFF	TGTGCCAGCAGCCAGGGACTACTGACCTACAATGAGCAGTTCTTC
TRBJ1-3	TRBV28	.	once	CASSLVGALLGNTIYF	TGTGCCAGCAGTTTAGTCGGGGCCCTCCTTGGAAACACCATATATTTT
TRBJ2-3	TRBV18	TRBD1	.	CASSPAGTGADTQYF	TGTGCCAGCTCACCAGCCGGGACAGGAGCAGATACGCAGTATTTT
TRBJ2-7	TRBV7-9	.	.	CASSPRDGDYEQYF	TGTGCCAGCAGCCCCCGGGACGGGGACTACGAGCAGTACTTC
TRBJ1-1	TRBV19	TRBD1	.	CASNRDRGPMNTEAFF	TGTGCCAGTAACCGGGACAGGGGGCCCATGAACACTGAAGCTTTCTTT
TRBJ1-4	TRBV27	.	.	CASSLRGIGEKLFF	TGTGCCAGCAGTTTACGGGGCATAGGGGAAAAACTGTTTTTT
TRBJ2-5	TRBV2	.	.	CASSAQQGSETQYF	TGTGCCAGCAGTGCCCAACAGGGATCGGAGACCCAGTACTTC
TRBJ2-7	TRBV7-8	.	once	CASSSSGLGGNEQYF	TGTGCCAGCAGCTCCTCAGGATTGGGGGGTAACGAGCAGTACTTC
TRBJ2-2	TRBV27	.	.	CASRQGHEAGELFF	TGTGCCAGCAGACAGGGCCATGAGGCCGGGGAGCTGTTTTTT
TRBJ2-7	TRBV27	.	.	CASTASFPYEQYF	TGTGCCAGCACTGCAAGTTTCCCCTACGAGCAGTACTTC
TRBJ2-2	TRBV11-2	.	.	CASSFLGTNTGELFF	TGTGCCAGCAGCTTCCTCGGGACGAACACCGGGGAGCTGTTTTTT
TRBJ1-3	TRBV27	.	.	CASSLGGARGNTIYF	TGTGCCAGCAGTTTAGGAGGGGCGCGGGGAAACACCATATATTTT
TRBJ2-6	TRBV5-5	TRBD1	.	CASSLIPGQASEANVLTF	TGTGCCAGCAGCTTGATCCCGGGACAGGCCTCTGAGGCCAACGTCCTGACTTTC
TRBJ2-7	TRBV30	TRBD1	.	CAFRDRGTSYEQYF	TGTGCCTTCCGGGACAGGGGGACCTCCTACGAGCAGTACTTC
TRBJ2-7	TRBV6-6	.	.	CASSQLRTAPYEQYF	TGTGCCAGCAGCCAGCTTCGGACAGCTCCCTACGAGCAGTACTTC
TRBJ1-2	TRBV6-4	.	.	CASSDSGNANYGYTF	TGTGCCAGCAGTGACTCGGGGAACGCTAACTATGGCTACACCTTC
TRBJ2-5	TRBV9	TRBD2	.	CASSLGLAGDETQYF	TGTGCCAGCAGCCTGGGACTAGCGGGAGATGAGACCCAGTACTTC
TRBJ2-5	TRBV5-1	.	.	CASSHETATETQYF	TGCGCCAGCAGCCATGAAACTGCTACGGAGACCCAGTACTTC
TRBJ1-5	TRBV7-2	TRBD1	.	CASSLGSGGQPQHF	TGTGCCAGCAGCTTGGGGTCAGGGGGTCAGCCCCAGCATTTT
TRBJ1-5	TRBV7-8	.	.	CASSLGVYPQAYNQPQHF	TGTGCCAGCAGCTTAGGAGTCTACCCTCAGGCTTACAATCAGCCCCAGCATTTT
TRBJ1-2	TRBV28	TRBD1	.	CASSPGQGGGYTF	TGTGCCAGCAGCCCGGGACAGGGCGGAGGCTACACCTTC
TRBJ2-5	TRBV5-1	.	.	CASSFEVATRWETQYF	TGCGCCAGCAGCTTTGAGGTTGCCACAAGGTGGGAGACCCAGTACTTC
TRBJ1-2	TRBV19	.	.	CASSIESENYGYTF	TGTGCCAGTAGTATAGAGTCCGAGAACTATGGCTACACCTTC
TRBJ2-1	TRBV7-2	TRBD2	.	CASSGRGLAGGSSYNEQFF	TGTGCCAGCAGCGGAAGGGGACTAGCGGGGGGTAGCTCCTACAATGAGCAGTTCTTC